The 22 T cell receptor beta chains presented below share a single source sample, sequenced in a study of shared clonotypes between healthy human individuals. Measured with immunoSEQ multiplex PCR; TCRdb has only the in-frame clones, and not every one. The sample has 2 million to 2.5 million clones; around 90% are singletons. Source material: naive CD4+ T cells from PBMCs. The subset here: CD45RA+ positively selected. These receptors were obtained from a man between 18 and 35 years old in good health. Some clones in this sample may be carry-over from other donors' samples.

V is TRBV5-1 and J is TRBJ2-5; D remains unclear. Germline CDR1 SGHRS, CDR2 YFSETQ. This CDR3 has 12 amino acids. Trimming shortened V by 3 bases and J by 2 bases, and 5 bases separated the two germline ends. DNA of the CDR3: TGCGCCAGCAGCTCCGAGCAAGAGACCCAGTACTTC. The encoded protein is CASSSEQETQYF.

As concerns this clone: Other DNA sequences within the sample encode an identical CDR3. The chain carries TRBV5-1 and TRBJ1-1, with D perhaps matching TRBD1 (5 bases). The CDR3 is made up of 14 amino acids. The germline V gene has CDR1 SGHRS and CDR2 YFSETQ. Trimming cost V 0 bases and J 1 base, with 7 bases left between them. The CDR3 nucleotides read TGCGCCAGCAGCTTGGAGGGGACGAACACTGAAGCTTTCTTT. Translation gives CASSLEGTNTEAFF.

The chain is built from TRBV11-2 and TRBJ2-3, with 9 bases fitting TRBD2. CDR3 length: 14 residues. The V segment lost 4 bases and the J segment 4 bases; nucleotides outside the gene matches: 3. Germline CDR1 reads SGHAT; CDR2 reads FQNNGV. The CDR3 nucleotides are TGTGCCAGCAGCTGGGGCGGGGGGGCAGATACGCAGTATTTT. Translating it yields CASSWGGGADTQYF.

Worth noting for this clone: Other DNA sequences from this sample encode an identical CDR3 as well. The chain has TRBV28 and TRBJ1-2; possible D gene TRBD1, 5 bases. This CDR3 comprises 12 residues. In germline, CDR1 is MDHEN, CDR2 SYDVKM. V gave up 5 bases and J gave up 4 bases, with 8 bases separating them. The CDR3 region is CASSGGGYGYTF. Here the CDR3 DNA reads TGTGCCAGCAGTGGGGGGGGCTATGGCTACACCTTC.

V is TRBV7-9 and J is TRBJ2-5, with D possibly TRBD1 on 5 matching bases. CDR1 and CDR2 from the germline V gene are SEHNR and FQNEAQ (reference sequence). Trimming pared 1 base from V and 7 bases from J, leaving 13 bases between. CDR3 length: 14 residues. CDR3 loop: CASSLVPERGTQYF. Written as DNA, the CDR3 is TGTGCCAGCAGCTTAGTTCCCGAAAGGGGGACCCAGTACTTC.

The genes are TRBV7-2 and TRBJ2-7; the match to TRBD2 covers 9 bases. This CDR3 has 18 amino acids. V shed 2 bases, J shed 2 bases, and the junction held 13 bases outside the gene matches. Germline V gene data show CDR1 as SGHTA and CDR2 as FQGNSA. The CDR3, as DNA: TGTGCCAGCAGCTTATTTCCTAGCGGGACCCAAAGCGCCTACGAGCAGTACTTC. Its translation: CASSLFPSGTQSAYEQYF. Based on the CDR3 plus reference TRBV7-2 and TRBJ2-7, the full variable domain is GAGVSQSPSNKVTEKGKDVELRCDPISGHTALYWYRQSLGQGLEFLIYFQGNSAPDKSGLPSDRFSAERTGGSVSTLTIQRTQQEDSAVYLCASSLFPSGTQSAYEQYFGPGTRLTVT.

The chain couples TRBV6-4 to TRBJ2-1, with D tentatively TRBD2 (6 bases). Deletions cut 6 bases from V and 4 bases from J, with 16 bases between. The CDR3 contains 15 residues. Germline assignment: CDR1 MRHNA and CDR2 SNTAGT. The CDR3 here is CASRREAQSYNEQFF. CDR3 DNA sequence: TGTGCCAGCAGGAGGGAGGCCCAGAGTTACAATGAGCAGTTCTTC.

This clone came up once. This chain joins TRBV27 and TRBJ2-5; D is possibly TRBD2 (6 bases). This CDR3 contains 13 residues. The V gene's germline CDR1 is MNHEY and CDR2 SMNVEV (reference sequence). The ends were cut back, 2 bases at V and 4 bases at J, with 8 bases in the middle. The CDR3 reads CASSLTAGETQYF. The DNA of the CDR3 is TGTGCCAGCAGTTTAACAGCGGGAGAGACCCAGTACTTC.

This chain uses TRBV18 with TRBJ2-7; D ambiguous. Germline CDR1 KGHSH, CDR2 LQKENI. This CDR3 contains 17 residues. V was clipped by 0 bases and J by 0 bases, with 15 bases between them. In DNA form, the CDR3 reads TGTGCCAGCTCACCACCGATCCACGGACCCCGCTCCTACGAGCAGTACTTC. This sequence encodes CASSPPIHGPRSYEQYF.

The V call is TRBV4-2, the J call TRBJ1-1; D is unclear. V was shortened by 0 bases and J by 4 bases, with 9 bases between the two germline ends. Germline V CDR1 and CDR2: LGHNA, YNFKEQ. This CDR3 has 14 residues. The CDR3 loop reads CASSQDHPSTEAFF. The CDR3 DNA reads TGTGCCAGCAGCCAAGATCACCCAAGCACTGAAGCTTTCTTT.

This chain links TRBV5-1 with TRBJ2-5; no clear D. V was cut by 4 bases and J by 4 bases, with 11 bases left in between. Looked up from germline, CDR1 is SGHRS and CDR2 is YFSETQ. The CDR3 is made up of 13 amino acids. The CDR3 spells CASSVPLGETQYF. CDR3 bases: TGCGCCAGCAGCGTCCCTCTCGGAGAGACCCAGTACTTC.

This clone was detected only once. The genes are TRBV2 and TRBJ2-1, with D perhaps TRBD2 (5 bases). Trimming shortened V by 3 bases and J by 9 bases, and 12 bases separated the two germline ends. CDR3 length: 13 residues. Germline CDR1 and CDR2: SNHLY and FYNNEI. In DNA, the CDR3 is TGTGCCAGCAGTGAGGACTCTCGGGGTGAGCAGTTCTTC. Translating it yields CASSEDSRGEQFF.

J is TRBJ2-5 and V is TRBV27; maybe TRBD2 (5 bases). This CDR3 contains 16 residues. Trimming removed 6 bases from V and 2 bases from J, with 19 bases in between. Germline loops: CDR1 MNHEY, CDR2 SMNVEV (reference sequence). CDR3 protein: CASRSISDYTQETQYF. CDR3 in DNA: TGTGCCAGCAGATCCATATCAGACTACACACAAGAGACCCAGTACTTC.

Note on this clone: Other DNA sequences within the sample encode an identical CDR3. V is TRBV9 and J is TRBJ1-5, with D hard to call. There are 14 residues in the CDR3. CDR1 and CDR2 from the germline V gene are SGDLS and YYNGEE. V was cut by 0 bases and J by 2 bases, with 6 bases left in between. The CDR3 region is CASSVDWGNQPQHF. The CDR3 region has the DNA TGTGCCAGCAGCGTAGACTGGGGCAATCAGCCCCAGCATTTT.

Points on this clone: The sample has other DNA sequences that encode this CDR3 too. This chain joins TRBV9 and TRBJ2-1, with D perhaps TRBD1 or TRBD2 (5 bases each). The CDR3 is 14 residues long. Trimming cost V 0 bases and J 3 bases, with 7 bases left between them. Germline assignment: CDR1 SGDLS and CDR2 YYNGEE. The CDR3: CASSVGGGYNEQFF. The DNA of the CDR3 is TGTGCCAGCAGCGTAGGTGGGGGCTACAATGAGCAGTTCTTC.

Details on this clone: At one end the junction does not follow the germline gene, possibly because of a read error. The rearrangement joins TRBV2 to TRBJ2-3; a weak D match, TRBD2 (5 bases). The CDR3 runs to 12 residues. Germline CDR1 and CDR2: SNHLY and FYNNEI. CDR3 in DNA: TGTGCCAGCAGTGAATGGGAGTCTCTCGAGGATTTT. Protein product: CASSEWESLEDF.

This chain links TRBV19 with TRBJ2-7, with 9 nucleotides matching TRBD1. The CDR3 spans 12 residues. Germline V gene lookup returns CDR1 LNHDA and CDR2 SQIVND (reference sequence). V dropped 10 bases and J dropped 6; count of bases not matched to a gene: 7. CDR3 nucleotide sequence: TGTGCCACCGGGGACAGGGTCCGCGAGCAGTACTTC. This sequence encodes CATGDRVREQYF.

This clone was seen once. The J gene is TRBJ1-1, the V gene TRBV4-3, with TRBD1 identical over 8 bases. The CDR3 has 14 residues. CDR1 is LGHNA and CDR2 is YSLEER in the germline V gene. V was pared by 1 base and J by 11 bases, with 9 bases of the junction left unmatched. The CDR3 reads CASSQATGGLGAFF. The CDR3 nucleotides read TGCGCCAGCAGCCAAGCAACAGGGGGGTTGGGGGCTTTCTTT.

Worth noting for this clone: Other DNA sequences in this sample translate to the same CDR3. V and J are TRBV28 and TRBJ2-7, with TRBD1 matching 7 bases. From germline, CDR1 is MDHEN and CDR2 SYDVKM. V trimming: 1 base; J trimming: 2 bases; junction bases outside the gene matches: 5. The CDR3 contains 15 residues. This CDR3 is CASSLSGGRTYEQYF. For the CDR3, the DNA is TGTGCCAGCAGTTTATCAGGGGGACGTACCTACGAGCAGTACTTC.

This sequence joins TRBV2 and TRBJ2-3; 7 nucleotides agree with TRBD1. Trimming took 6 bases from V and 4 from J; bases not matched to a gene: 7. This CDR3 is 14 amino acids long. Germline V CDR1 and CDR2: SNHLY, FYNNEI. The DNA for the CDR3 is TGTGCCAGCAGCGACGACAGGGCCCCAGATACGCAGTATTTT. Its translation: CASSDDRAPDTQYF.

The chain links TRBV6-6 to TRBJ2-2; D may be TRBD1 (5 bases). Germline V lookup: CDR1 MNHNY, CDR2 SVGAGI (reference sequence). The CDR3 spans 16 residues. With 0 bases removed from V and 3 bases from J, the gap between germline ends came to 11 bases. CDR3 protein: CASSYSLGLDTGELFF. The CDR3 DNA reads as TGTGCCAGCAGTTACTCTTTGGGGCTCGACACCGGGGAGCTGTTTTTT.

The chain has TRBV5-1 and TRBJ1-1; 10 positions match TRBD1. Germline V CDR1 and CDR2: SGHRS, YFSETQ. Unmatched junction bases numbered 5, after V lost 0 bases and J lost 6 bases. This CDR3 comprises 15 residues. Here the CDR3 reads CASSLVGTGDAEAFF. The CDR3 DNA sequence: TGCGCCAGCAGCTTGGTCGGGACAGGGGACGCTGAAGCTTTCTTT.